The rows below give T cell receptor beta chains drawn from one sample of a study of T-cell memory formation after mild COVID-19. TCRdb processed the 5' RACE reads anew with MiXCR; each CDR3 protein has one entry. The sample yields about 620,000 distinct CDR3 sequences, roughly 18% seen once. The sequenced material came from PBMCs or a T cell subset sorted from them (not recorded which). These receptors were obtained from an adult woman who had mild COVID-19 (a few samples of this study predate the infection). Cell type and time point are not known. Each CDR3 is given with its conserved first and last residue. D genes are given only for firm matches. Some rows have no size entry. The others give once, few or many, or a class for an expanded clone.

j_call d_call v_call clone_size cdr3_nt cdr3_aa
TRBJ1-1 - TRBV2 few TGTGCCAGCAGGGAGGTAGGGGACATGAACACTGAAGCTTTCTTT CASREVGDMNTEAFF
TRBJ2-5 - TRBV7-9 - TGTGCCAGCAGCTCCAGGGGGGTCCAAGAGACCCAGTACTTC CASSSRGVQETQYF
TRBJ2-3 - TRBV3-1 few TGTGCCAGCAGCCAAAGTCTGAGCCCCACAGATACGCAGTATTTT CASSQSLSPTDTQYF
TRBJ1-5 - TRBV7-9 few TGTGCCAGCAGCTTAGTGCCTCGGGGGGGCCTCAATCAGCCCCAGCATTTT CASSLVPRGGLNQPQHF
TRBJ2-7 - TRBV30 - TGTGCCTGGAGTGTAATGGACGCCTGGAGCGAGCAGTACTTC CAWSVMDAWSEQYF
TRBJ2-5 TRBD2 TRBV7-6 few TGTGCCAGCAGGTCGGGGACTAGCGGTCAAGAGACCCAGTACTTC CASRSGTSGQETQYF
TRBJ2-2 - TRBV12-3/TRBV12-4 - TGTGCCAGCAGTCCGGGTTGGGGCGGGGAGCTGTTTTTT CASSPGWGGELFF
TRBJ2-3 - TRBV29-1 few TGCAGCGTTGAACAGGGGATTAGCACAGATACGCAGTATTTT CSVEQGISTDTQYF
TRBJ2-2 TRBD2 TRBV5-1 - TGCGCCAGCAGCGGCCCTACTACTAGCGGGAACACCGGGGAGCTGTTTTTT CASSGPTTSGNTGELFF
TRBJ1-2 TRBD1 TRBV19 - TGTGCCAGTAGTATCCCCGGGACAGAATTCTTTGCTAACTATGGCTACACCTTC CASSIPGTEFFANYGYTF
TRBJ2-1 TRBD1 TRBV18 - TGTGCCAGCTCACCGGACAGGGTGAGGTACAATGAGCAGTTCTTC CASSPDRVRYNEQFF
TRBJ1-1 TRBD1 TRBV18 many TGTGCCAGCTCACGGGACAGCCTGAACACTGAAGCTTTCTTT CASSRDSLNTEAFF
TRBJ2-2 - TRBV7-9 few TGTGCCAGCAGCTTTCTTAGGGGGAACACCGGGGAGCTGTTTTTT CASSFLRGNTGELFF
TRBJ1-4 - TRBV4-1 - TGCGCCAGCACCGTACCGTCAGGGCGGGGGTTGAATGAAAAACTGTTTTTT CASTVPSGRGLNEKLFF
TRBJ2-1 TRBD1 TRBV7-9 few TGTGCCAGCAGCCAGACAGGGGGCTTATGGGATGAGCAGTTCTTC CASSQTGGLWDEQFF
TRBJ2-1 TRBD2 TRBV4-1 - TGCGCCAGCAGCCAACGTTCTAGCGGGGAGGCGTTCTTC CASSQRSSGEAFF
TRBJ1-4 - TRBV29-1 - TGCAGCGTTAAAAAAGGGGCGGCAACTAATGAAAAACTGTTTTTT CSVKKGAATNEKLFF
TRBJ1-5 - TRBV6-2/TRBV6-3 - TGTGCCAGCACCTCAGGGGTTCAGCCCCAGCATTTT CASTSGVQPQHF
TRBJ2-7 TRBD1 TRBV29-1 few TGCAGCGTTGAAGTTCTAGGTAGGGGGCTCTACGAGCAGTACTTC CSVEVLGRGLYEQYF
TRBJ2-5 - TRBV7-8 many TGTGCCAGCAGCTCACGGGGGCTCGGCGAGACCCAGTACTTC CASSSRGLGETQYF
TRBJ1-5 - TRBV19 - TGTGCCAGTAGTTTCGGACCGGTCAATCAGCCCCAGCATTTT CASSFGPVNQPQHF
TRBJ2-2 - TRBV20-1 few TGCAGTGCTAGAGTGGCGGGGGCCCTCACCGGGGAGCTGTTTTTT CSARVAGALTGELFF
TRBJ2-1 - TRBV7-9 few TGTGCCAGCAGCCCTATCGCGACGGGAGCCTACAATGAGCAGTTCTTC CASSPIATGAYNEQFF
TRBJ2-5 TRBD2 TRBV24-1 once TGTGCCACCAGTGATCCCCGGCGGGGAGGGGAGACCCAGTACTTC CATSDPRRGGETQYF
TRBJ2-3 - TRBV24-1 few TGTGCCACCAGTGACCCCGCGGGGGCCACAGATACGCAGTATTTT CATSDPAGATDTQYF
TRBJ2-7 - TRBV20-1 once TGCAGTGCTAGGGACCCTTTGCGGCTGGCCTACGAGCAGTACTTC CSARDPLRLAYEQYF
TRBJ1-5 - TRBV7-9 few TGTGCCAGCAGCGCCGGGACACATAGCAATCAGCCCCAGCATTTT CASSAGTHSNQPQHF
TRBJ1-1 TRBD1 TRBV5-1 - TGCGCCAGCAGAGGACAGGGATCGGGCACTGAAGCTTTCTTT CASRGQGSGTEAFF
TRBJ2-3 - TRBV24-1 few TGTGCCACCAGAGGACAGACCACAGATACGCAGTATTTT CATRGQTTDTQYF
TRBJ2-7 TRBD2 TRBV27 - TGTGCCAGCAGCCCCCGGGAGGGAGACGAGCAGTACTTC CASSPREGDEQYF
TRBJ2-7 - TRBV2 - TGTGCCAGCAGGGGCGCCTTCTACGAGCAGTACTTC CASRGAFYEQYF
TRBJ1-1 TRBD1 TRBV20-1 few TGCAGTGCGGTGGACAGGGCGGTAGCTTTCTTT CSAVDRAVAFF
TRBJ2-7 - TRBV4-1 few TGCGCCAGCAGCCAATATGACTCCCAAGTGGAGCAGTACTTC CASSQYDSQVEQYF
TRBJ2-3 - TRBV21-1 - TGTGCCAGCAGCAAAGCACGTCGGGGTTGTTTTGTAGATGCCTCTGGAAGCACAGATACGCAGTATTTT CASSKARRGCFVDASGSTDTQYF
TRBJ1-2 - TRBV2 many TGTGCCAGCAGTGAAGAGGCAGGGGCGATCTATGGCTACACCTTC CASSEEAGAIYGYTF
TRBJ1-2 - TRBV21-1 - TGTGCCAGCAACCTAACACGGAAGAGGGGCGTCCCGGTTGGCTACACCTTC CASNLTRKRGVPVGYTF
TRBJ1-1 - TRBV7-3 - TGTGCCAGCAGCTTAAGTGGGGGGACGAATGAAGCTTTCTTT CASSLSGGTNEAFF
TRBJ2-1 TRBD1 TRBV6-6 few TGTGCCAGCAGGCCGGACAGGGCATCCTACAATGAGCAGTTCTTC CASRPDRASYNEQFF
TRBJ2-1 - TRBV10-3 - TGTGCCATCAGTGAGTCGGGCGGGGGCCAACCGAGGGATGAGCAGTTCTTC CAISESGGGQPRDEQFF
TRBJ2-7 TRBD2 TRBV15 - TGTGCCACCAGCAGAGACAGGGGACTAGCAAGCTACGAGCAGTACTTC CATSRDRGLASYEQYF
TRBJ2-7 - TRBV12-3/TRBV12-4 few TGTGCCAGCAGCAATAGCGCAATGAGCTCCTACGAGCAGTACTTC CASSNSAMSSYEQYF
TRBJ2-1 TRBD1 TRBV24-1 - TGTGCCACCTCCGGGACAGGGGGATTACCGCTCTACAATGAGCAGTTCTTC CATSGTGGLPLYNEQFF
TRBJ2-4 TRBD1 TRBV5-1 few TGCGCCAGCAGCTTGGCCGGGGACAGTCTAGCCAAAAACATTCAGTACTTC CASSLAGDSLAKNIQYF
TRBJ1-3 - TRBV5-1 - TGCGCCAGCAGGGCGAGCTCTGGAAACACCATATATTTT CASRASSGNTIYF
TRBJ2-2 TRBD1 TRBV7-3 few TGTGCCAGCAGCGCCAAACAGGGGCTCAGCGGGGAGCTGTTTTTT CASSAKQGLSGELFF
TRBJ2-2 - TRBV27 - TGTGCCAGCAGTCAGTGGGGTGGGGAGCTGTTTTTT CASSQWGGELFF
TRBJ1-1 TRBD1 TRBV20-1 - TGCAGTGCTAACCGGGACAGAGCTGAAGCTTTCTTT CSANRDRAEAFF
TRBJ2-7 - TRBV27 many TGTGCCAGCAGTTTAGCAGGGGTGACCTACGAGCAGTACTTC CASSLAGVTYEQYF
TRBJ2-7 - TRBV10-3 - TGTGCCATCAGTGCTATGTCGACATACGAGCAGTACTTC CAISAMSTYEQYF
TRBJ1-2 - TRBV5-1 few TGCGCCAGCAGCTTGGTTAGGGGTACCGACGGCTACACCTTC CASSLVRGTDGYTF
TRBJ2-1 - TRBV10-3 few TGTGCCATCAATGGAGGGGGTGTGGGTGAGCAGTTCTTC CAINGGGVGEQFF
TRBJ1-6 - TRBV5-1 - TGCGCCAGCAGCTTGGAGGGGCGAAGTTCGAATTCACCCCTCCACTTT CASSLEGRSSNSPLHF
TRBJ2-1 - TRBV6-1 - TGTGCCAGCAGTCGGGACTCACACAATGAGCAGTTCTTC CASSRDSHNEQFF
TRBJ1-3 TRBD1 TRBV5-6 - TGTGCCAGCAGCTCCCTGGGACAGGATATGAACACCATATATTTT CASSSLGQDMNTIYF
TRBJ2-1 - TRBV5-4 - TGTGCCAGCAGCAACACAGGGTCCGATGAGCAGTTCTTC CASSNTGSDEQFF
TRBJ2-3 - TRBV7-9 - TGTGCCAGCAGCTCGTTTGGAGGCACAGATACGCAGTATTTT CASSSFGGTDTQYF
TRBJ2-7 TRBD2 TRBV7-2 - TGTGCCAGCAGCTTAGAGGCCCTAGCGGGAGGGCCTTACGAGCAGTACTTC CASSLEALAGGPYEQYF